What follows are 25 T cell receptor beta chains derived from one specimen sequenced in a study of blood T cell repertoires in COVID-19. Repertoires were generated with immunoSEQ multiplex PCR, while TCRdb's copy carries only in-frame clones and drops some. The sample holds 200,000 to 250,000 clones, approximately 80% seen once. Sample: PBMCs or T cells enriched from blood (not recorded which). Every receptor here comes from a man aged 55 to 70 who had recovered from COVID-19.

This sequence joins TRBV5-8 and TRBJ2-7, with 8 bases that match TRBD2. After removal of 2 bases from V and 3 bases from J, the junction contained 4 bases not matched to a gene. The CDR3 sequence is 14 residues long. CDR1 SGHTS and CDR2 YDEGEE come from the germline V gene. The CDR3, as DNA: TGTGCCAGCAGCTTTAGAGCGGGGGTCTACGAGCAGTACTTC. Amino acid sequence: CASSFRAGVYEQYF.

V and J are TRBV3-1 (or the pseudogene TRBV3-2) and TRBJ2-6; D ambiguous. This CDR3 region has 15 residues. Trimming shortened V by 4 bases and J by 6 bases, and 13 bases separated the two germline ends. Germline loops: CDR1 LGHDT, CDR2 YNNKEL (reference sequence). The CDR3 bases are TGTGCCAGCAGCCCCCTCGGGTACGCGGCCAACGTCCTGACTTTC. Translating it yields CASSPLGYAANVLTF.

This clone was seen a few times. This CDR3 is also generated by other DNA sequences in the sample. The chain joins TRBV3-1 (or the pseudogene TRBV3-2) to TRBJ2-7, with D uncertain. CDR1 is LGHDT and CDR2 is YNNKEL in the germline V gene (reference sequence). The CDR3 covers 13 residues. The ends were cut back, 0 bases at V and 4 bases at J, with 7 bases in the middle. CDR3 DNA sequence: TGTGCCAGCAGCCAAGACGCGAGGTACGAGCAGTACTTC. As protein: CASSQDARYEQYF.

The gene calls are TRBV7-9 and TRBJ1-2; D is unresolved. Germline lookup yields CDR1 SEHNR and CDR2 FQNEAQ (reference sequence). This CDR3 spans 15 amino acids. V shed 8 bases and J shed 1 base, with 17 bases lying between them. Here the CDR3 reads CASHFGEVLNYGYTF. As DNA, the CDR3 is TGTGCCAGCCATTTCGGGGAAGTTCTTAACTATGGCTACACCTTC.

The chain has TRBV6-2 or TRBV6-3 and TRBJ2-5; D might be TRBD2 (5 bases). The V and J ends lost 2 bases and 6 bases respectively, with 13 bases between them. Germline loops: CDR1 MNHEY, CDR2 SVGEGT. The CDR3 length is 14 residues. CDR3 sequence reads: CASSYELELQTQYF. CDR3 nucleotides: TGTGCCAGCAGTTACGAACTAGAGTTGCAGACCCAGTACTTC.

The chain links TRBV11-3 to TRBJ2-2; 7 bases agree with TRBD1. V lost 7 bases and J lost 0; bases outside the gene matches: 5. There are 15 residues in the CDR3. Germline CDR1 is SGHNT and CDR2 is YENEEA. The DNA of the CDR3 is TGTGCCAGCAAAACCGGGACAGCGAACACCGGGGAGCTGTTTTTT. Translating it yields CASKTGTANTGELFF.

This CDR3 reads CASSETATGGRDTGELFF. DNA for the CDR3: TGTGCCAGCAGCGAAACAGCGACGGGGGGGCGAGACACCGGGGAGCTGTTTTTT. The chain joins TRBV9 to TRBJ2-2; 8 bases are a match to TRBD2. From germline, CDR1 is SGDLS and CDR2 YYNGEE. This CDR3 comprises 18 residues. V was clipped by 3 bases and J by 3 bases; unmatched bases: 13.

The chain's CDR3 is CATGVGSNEKLFF. Written as DNA, the CDR3 is TGTGCCACCGGAGTCGGGAGTAATGAAAAACTGTTTTTT. The chain employs TRBV10-3 and TRBJ1-4; D unclear. This CDR3 region has 13 residues. Trimming removed 10 bases at V and 4 bases at J, with 13 bases between. CDR1 is ENHRY and CDR2 is SYGVKD in the germline V gene.

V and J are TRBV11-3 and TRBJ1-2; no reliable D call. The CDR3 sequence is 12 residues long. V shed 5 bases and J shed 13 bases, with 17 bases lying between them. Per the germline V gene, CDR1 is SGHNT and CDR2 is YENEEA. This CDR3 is CASSPNRQRATF. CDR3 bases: TGTGCCAGCAGCCCAAACCGACAAAGAGCCACCTTC.

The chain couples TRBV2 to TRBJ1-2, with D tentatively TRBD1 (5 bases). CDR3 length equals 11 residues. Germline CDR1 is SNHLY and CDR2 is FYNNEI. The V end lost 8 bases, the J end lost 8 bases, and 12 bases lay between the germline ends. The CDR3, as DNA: TGTGCCAGCCGCGGGGCGCGGGGCTACACCTTC. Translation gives CASRGARGYTF.

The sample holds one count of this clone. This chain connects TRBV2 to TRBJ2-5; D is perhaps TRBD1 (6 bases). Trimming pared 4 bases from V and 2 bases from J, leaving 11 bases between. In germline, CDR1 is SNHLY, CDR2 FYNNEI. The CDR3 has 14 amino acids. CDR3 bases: TGTGCCAGCAGTGTTGGGGGCTGGCAAGAGACCCAGTACTTC. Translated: CASSVGGWQETQYF.

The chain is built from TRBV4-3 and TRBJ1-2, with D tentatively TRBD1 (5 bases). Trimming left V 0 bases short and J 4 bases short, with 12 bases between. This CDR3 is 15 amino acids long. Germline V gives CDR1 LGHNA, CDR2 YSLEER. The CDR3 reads CASSQDGGEAYGYTF. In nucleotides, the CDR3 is TGCGCCAGCAGCCAAGATGGAGGGGAGGCCTATGGCTACACCTTC.

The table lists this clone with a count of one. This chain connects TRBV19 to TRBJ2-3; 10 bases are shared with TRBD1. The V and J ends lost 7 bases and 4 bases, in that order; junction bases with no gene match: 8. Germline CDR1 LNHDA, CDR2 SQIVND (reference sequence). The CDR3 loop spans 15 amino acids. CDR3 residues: CASTKTGGASDTQYF. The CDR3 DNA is TGTGCCAGTACCAAGACAGGGGGCGCCTCAGATACGCAGTATTTT.

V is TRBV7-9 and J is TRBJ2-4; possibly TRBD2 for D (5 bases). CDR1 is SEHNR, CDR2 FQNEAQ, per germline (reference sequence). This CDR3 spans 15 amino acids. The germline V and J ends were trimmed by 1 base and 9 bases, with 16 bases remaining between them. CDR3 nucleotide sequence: TGTGCCAGCAGCTTAGAGGGAGAGAAAAAGGGCATTCAGTACTTC. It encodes CASSLEGEKKGIQYF.

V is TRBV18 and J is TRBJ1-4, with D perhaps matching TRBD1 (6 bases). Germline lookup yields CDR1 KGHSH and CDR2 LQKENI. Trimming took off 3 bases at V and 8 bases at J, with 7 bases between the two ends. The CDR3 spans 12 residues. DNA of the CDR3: TGTGCCAGCTCACCCAGGGGCGAAAAACTGTTTTTT. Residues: CASSPRGEKLFF.

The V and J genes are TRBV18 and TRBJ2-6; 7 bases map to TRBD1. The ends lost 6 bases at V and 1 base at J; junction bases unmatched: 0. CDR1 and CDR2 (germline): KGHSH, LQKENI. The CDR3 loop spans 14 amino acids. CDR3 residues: CASSTGSGANVLTF. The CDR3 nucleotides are TGTGCCAGCTCGACAGGGTCTGGGGCCAACGTCCTGACTTTC.

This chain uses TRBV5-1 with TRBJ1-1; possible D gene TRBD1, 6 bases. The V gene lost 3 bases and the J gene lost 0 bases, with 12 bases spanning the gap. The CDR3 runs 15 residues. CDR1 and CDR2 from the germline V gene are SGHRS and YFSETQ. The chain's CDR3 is CASSSLQGMNTEAFF. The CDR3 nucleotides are TGCGCCAGCAGCTCTCTACAGGGAATGAACACTGAAGCTTTCTTT.

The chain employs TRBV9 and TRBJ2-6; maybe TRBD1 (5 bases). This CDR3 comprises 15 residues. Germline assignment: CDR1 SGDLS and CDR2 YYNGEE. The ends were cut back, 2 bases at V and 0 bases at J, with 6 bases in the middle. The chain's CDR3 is CASSVGLSGANVLTF. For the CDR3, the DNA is TGTGCCAGCAGCGTGGGGCTCTCTGGGGCCAACGTCCTGACTTTC.

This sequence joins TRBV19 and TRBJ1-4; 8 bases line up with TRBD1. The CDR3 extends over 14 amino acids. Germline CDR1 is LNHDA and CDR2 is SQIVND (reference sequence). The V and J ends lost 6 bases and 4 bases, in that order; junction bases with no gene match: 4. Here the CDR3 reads CASRRQGINEKLFF. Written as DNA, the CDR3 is TGTGCCAGTAGAAGACAGGGGATTAATGAAAAACTGTTTTTT.

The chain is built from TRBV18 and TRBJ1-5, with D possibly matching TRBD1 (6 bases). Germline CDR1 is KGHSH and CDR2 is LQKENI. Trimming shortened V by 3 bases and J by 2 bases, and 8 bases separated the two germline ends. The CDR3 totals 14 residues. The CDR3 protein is CASSPSGGNQPQHF. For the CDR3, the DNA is TGTGCCAGCTCACCGTCAGGGGGCAATCAGCCCCAGCATTTT.

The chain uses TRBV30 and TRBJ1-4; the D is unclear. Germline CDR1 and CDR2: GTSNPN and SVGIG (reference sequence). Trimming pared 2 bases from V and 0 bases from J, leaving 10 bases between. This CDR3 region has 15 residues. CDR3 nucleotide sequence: TGTGCCTGGAGTAGAAACGGGACAACTAATGAAAAACTGTTTTTT. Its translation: CAWSRNGTTNEKLFF.

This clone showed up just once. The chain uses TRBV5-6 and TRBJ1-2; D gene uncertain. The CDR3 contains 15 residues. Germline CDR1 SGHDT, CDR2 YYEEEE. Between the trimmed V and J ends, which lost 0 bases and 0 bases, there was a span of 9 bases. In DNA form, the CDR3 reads TGTGCCAGCAGCTTGGTGCCAGATCCTAACTATGGCTACACCTTC. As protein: CASSLVPDPNYGYTF.

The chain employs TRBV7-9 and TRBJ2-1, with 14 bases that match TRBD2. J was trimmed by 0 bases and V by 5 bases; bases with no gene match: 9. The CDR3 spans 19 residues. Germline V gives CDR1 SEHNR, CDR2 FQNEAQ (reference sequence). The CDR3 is CASSPLTSGGGSSYNEQFF. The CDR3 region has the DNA TGTGCCAGCAGCCCCTTGACTAGCGGGGGGGGGAGCTCCTACAATGAGCAGTTCTTC.

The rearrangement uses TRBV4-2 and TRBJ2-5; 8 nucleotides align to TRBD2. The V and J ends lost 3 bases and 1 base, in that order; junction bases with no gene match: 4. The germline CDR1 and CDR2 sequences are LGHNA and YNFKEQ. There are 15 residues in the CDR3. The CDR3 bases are TGTGCCAGCAGCCACGGGCTAGCGGGCCAAGAGACCCAGTACTTC. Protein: CASSHGLAGQETQYF.

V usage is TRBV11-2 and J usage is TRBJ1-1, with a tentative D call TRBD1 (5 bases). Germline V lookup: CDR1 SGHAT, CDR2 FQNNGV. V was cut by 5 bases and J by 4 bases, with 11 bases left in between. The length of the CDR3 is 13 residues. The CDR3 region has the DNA TGTGCCAGCAGCCGGATTCAGGGCACTGAAGCTTTCTTT. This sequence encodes CASSRIQGTEAFF.